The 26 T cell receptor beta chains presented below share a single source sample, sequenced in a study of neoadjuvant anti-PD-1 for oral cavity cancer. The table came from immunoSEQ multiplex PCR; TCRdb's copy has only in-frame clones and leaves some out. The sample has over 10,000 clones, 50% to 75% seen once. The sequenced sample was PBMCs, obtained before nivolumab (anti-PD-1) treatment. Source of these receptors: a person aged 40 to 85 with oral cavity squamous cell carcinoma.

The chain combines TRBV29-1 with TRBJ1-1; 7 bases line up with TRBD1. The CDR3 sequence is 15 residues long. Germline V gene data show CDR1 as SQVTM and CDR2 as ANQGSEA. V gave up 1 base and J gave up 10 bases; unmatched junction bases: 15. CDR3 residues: CSVEGGRGQARGAFF. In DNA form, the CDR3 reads TGCAGCGTTGAAGGGGGCCGCGGACAGGCTCGGGGAGCTTTCTTT.

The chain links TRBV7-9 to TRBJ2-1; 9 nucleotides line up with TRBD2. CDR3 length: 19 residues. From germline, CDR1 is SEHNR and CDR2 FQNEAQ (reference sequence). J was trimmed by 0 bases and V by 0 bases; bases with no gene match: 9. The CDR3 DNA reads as TGTGCCAGCAGCTTAGCTCGACTAGCGGATGTGAGCTCCTACAATGAGCAGTTCTTC. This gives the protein CASSLARLADVSSYNEQFF.

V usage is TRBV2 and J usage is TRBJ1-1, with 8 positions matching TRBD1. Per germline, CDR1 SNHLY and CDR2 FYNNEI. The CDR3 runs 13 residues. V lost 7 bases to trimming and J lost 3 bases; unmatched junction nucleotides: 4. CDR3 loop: CASKDRVDTEAFF. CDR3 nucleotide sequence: TGTGCCAGCAAGGACAGGGTGGACACTGAAGCTTTCTTT.

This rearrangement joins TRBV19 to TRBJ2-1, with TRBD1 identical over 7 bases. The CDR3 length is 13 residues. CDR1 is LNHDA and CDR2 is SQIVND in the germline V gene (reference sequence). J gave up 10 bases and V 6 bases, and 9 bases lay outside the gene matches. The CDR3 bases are TGTGCCAGTAGCTTCAACAGGGGTGAAGAGCAGTTCTTC. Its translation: CASSFNRGEEQFF. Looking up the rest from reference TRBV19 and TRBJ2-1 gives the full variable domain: DGGITQSPKYLFRKEGQNVTLSCEQNLNHDAMYWYRQDPGQGLRLIYYSQIVNDFQKGDIAEGYSVSREKKESFPLTVTSAQKNPTAFYLCASSFNRGEEQFFGPGTRLTVL.

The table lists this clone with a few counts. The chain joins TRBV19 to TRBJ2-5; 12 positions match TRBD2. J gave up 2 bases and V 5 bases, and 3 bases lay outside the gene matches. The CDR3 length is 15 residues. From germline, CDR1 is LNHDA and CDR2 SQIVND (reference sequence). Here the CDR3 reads CASSALAGGQETQYF. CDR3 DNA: TGTGCCAGTAGTGCTCTAGCGGGGGGGCAAGAGACCCAGTACTTC. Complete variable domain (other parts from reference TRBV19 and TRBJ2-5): DGGITQSPKYLFRKEGQNVTLSCEQNLNHDAMYWYRQDPGQGLRLIYYSQIVNDFQKGDIAEGYSVSREKKESFPLTVTSAQKNPTAFYLCASSALAGGQETQYFGPGTRLLVL.

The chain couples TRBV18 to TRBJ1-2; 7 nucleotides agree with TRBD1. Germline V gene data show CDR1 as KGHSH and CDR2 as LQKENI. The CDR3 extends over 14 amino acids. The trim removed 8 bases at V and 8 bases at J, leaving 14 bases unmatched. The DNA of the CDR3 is TGTGCCAGCATGACAGGGAAGATGCAAGGAGGCTACACCTTC. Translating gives CASMTGKMQGGYTF.

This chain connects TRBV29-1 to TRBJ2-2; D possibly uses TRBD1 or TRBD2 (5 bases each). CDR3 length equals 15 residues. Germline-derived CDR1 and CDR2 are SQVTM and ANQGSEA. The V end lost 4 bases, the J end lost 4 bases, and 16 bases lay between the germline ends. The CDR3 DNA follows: TGCAGCGTTGCTTGGGACCGCGTTAGCACCGGGGAGCTGTTTTTT. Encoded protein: CSVAWDRVSTGELFF.

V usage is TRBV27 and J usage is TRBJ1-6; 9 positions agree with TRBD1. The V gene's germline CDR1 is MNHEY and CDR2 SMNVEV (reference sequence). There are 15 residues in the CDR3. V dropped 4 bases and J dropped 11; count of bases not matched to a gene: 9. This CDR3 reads CASSYHNRGRPPLHF. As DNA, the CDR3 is TGTGCCAGCAGTTACCACAACAGGGGGCGGCCACCCCTCCACTTT.

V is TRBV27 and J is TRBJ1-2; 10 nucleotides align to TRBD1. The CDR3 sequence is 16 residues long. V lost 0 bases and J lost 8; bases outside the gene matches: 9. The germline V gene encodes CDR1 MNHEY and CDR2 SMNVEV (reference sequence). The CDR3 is CASSLSAGTGVPGYTF. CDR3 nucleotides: TGTGCCAGCAGTTTATCGGCAGGGACAGGGGTCCCGGGCTACACCTTC.

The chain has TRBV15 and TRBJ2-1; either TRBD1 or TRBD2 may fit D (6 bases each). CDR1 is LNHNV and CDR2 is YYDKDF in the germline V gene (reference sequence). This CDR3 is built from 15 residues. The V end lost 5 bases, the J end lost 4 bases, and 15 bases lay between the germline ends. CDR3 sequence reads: CATSGGGGAYNEQFF. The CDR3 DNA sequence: TGTGCCACCAGCGGTGGGGGCGGGGCGTACAATGAGCAGTTCTTC.

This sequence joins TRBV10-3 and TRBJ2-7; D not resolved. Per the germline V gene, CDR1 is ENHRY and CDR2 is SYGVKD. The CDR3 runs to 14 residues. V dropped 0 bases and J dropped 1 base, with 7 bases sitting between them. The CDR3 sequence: CAISESTASYEQYF. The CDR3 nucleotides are TGTGCCATCAGTGAGTCTACCGCGTCCTACGAGCAGTACTTC.

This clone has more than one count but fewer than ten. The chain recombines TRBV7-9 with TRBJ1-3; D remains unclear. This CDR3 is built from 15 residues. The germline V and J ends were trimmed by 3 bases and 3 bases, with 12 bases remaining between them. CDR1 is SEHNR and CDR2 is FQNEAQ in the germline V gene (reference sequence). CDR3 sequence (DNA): TGTGCCAGCAGCTTGAGAGGGAGGGATGGAAACACCATATATTTT. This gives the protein CASSLRGRDGNTIYF.

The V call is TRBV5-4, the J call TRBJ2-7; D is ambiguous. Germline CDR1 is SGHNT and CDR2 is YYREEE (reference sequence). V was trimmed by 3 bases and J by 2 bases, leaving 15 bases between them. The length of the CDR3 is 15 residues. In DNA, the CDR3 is TGTGCCAGCAGCTGGGGTACCGAGAGAACCTACGAGCAGTACTTC. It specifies CASSWGTERTYEQYF.

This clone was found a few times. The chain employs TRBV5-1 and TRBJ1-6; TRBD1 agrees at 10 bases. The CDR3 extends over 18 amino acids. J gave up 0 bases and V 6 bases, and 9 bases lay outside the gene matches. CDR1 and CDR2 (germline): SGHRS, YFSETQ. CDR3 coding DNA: TGCGCCAGCAAACCGACAGGGGGCCCTAGCTCCTATAATTCACCCCTCCACTTT. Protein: CASKPTGGPSSYNSPLHF.

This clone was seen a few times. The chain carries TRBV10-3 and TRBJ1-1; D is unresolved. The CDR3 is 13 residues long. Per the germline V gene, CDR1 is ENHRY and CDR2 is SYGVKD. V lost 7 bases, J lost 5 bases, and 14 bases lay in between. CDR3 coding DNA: TGTGCCATCACCAACAACGTCGGTACTGAAGCTTTCTTT. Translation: CAITNNVGTEAFF.

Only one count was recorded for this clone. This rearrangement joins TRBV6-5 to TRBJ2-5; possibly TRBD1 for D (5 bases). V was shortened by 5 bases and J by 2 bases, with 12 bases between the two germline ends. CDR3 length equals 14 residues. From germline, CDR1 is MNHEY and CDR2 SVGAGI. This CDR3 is CASSKTAKQETQYF. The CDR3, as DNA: TGTGCCAGCAGTAAGACAGCTAAACAAGAGACCCAGTACTTC.

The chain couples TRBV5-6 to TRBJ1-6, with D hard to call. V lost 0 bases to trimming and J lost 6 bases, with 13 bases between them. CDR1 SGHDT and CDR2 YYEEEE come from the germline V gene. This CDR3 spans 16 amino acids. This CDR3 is CASSLDPAAANSPLHF. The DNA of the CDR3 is TGTGCCAGCAGCTTGGATCCGGCAGCAGCTAATTCACCCCTCCACTTT.

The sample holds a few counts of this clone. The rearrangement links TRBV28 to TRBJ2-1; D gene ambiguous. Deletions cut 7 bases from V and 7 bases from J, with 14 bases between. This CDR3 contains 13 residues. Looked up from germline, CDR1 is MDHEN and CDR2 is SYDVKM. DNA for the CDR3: TGTGCCAGCATTACTCCAAACGTGAATGAGCAGTTCTTC. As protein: CASITPNVNEQFF.

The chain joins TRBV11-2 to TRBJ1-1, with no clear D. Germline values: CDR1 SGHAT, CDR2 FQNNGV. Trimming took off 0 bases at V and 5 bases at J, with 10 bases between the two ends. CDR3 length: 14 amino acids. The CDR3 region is CASSLEASLTEAFF. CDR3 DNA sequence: TGTGCCAGCAGCTTAGAAGCGTCCCTGACTGAAGCTTTCTTT.

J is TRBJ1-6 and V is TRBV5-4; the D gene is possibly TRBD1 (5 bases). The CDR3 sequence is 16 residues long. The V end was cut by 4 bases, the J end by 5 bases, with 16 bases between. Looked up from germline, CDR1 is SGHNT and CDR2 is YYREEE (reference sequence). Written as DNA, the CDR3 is TGTGCCAGCAGCCGGGGACTCTCTGGGGATAATTCACCCCTCCACTTT. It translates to CASSRGLSGDNSPLHF.

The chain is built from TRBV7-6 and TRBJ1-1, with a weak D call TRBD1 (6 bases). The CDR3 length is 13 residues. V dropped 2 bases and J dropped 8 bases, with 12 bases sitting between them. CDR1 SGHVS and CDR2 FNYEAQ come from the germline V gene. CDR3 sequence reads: CASSLSGQSEAFF. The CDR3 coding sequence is TGTGCCAGCAGCTTATCTGGACAGTCAGAAGCTTTCTTT.

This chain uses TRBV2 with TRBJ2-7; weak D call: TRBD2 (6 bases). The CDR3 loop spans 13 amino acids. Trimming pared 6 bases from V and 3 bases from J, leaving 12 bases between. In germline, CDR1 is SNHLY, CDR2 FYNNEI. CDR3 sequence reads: CASRRDSFYEQYF. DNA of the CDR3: TGTGCCAGCAGGAGGGACTCTTTCTACGAGCAGTACTTC.

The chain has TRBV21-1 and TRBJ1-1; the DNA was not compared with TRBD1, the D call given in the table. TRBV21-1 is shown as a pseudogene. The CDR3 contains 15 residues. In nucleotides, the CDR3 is TGTGCCAGCGGCCTCGACAGGGGCCGAAACACTGAAGCTTTCTTT. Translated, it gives CASGLDRGRNTEAFF.

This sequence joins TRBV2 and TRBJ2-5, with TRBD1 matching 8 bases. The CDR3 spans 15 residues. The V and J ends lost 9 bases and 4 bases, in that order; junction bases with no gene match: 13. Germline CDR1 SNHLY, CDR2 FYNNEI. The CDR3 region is CASRRQGLFGETQYF. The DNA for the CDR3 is TGTGCCAGTAGGCGACAGGGGTTGTTCGGAGAGACCCAGTACTTC.

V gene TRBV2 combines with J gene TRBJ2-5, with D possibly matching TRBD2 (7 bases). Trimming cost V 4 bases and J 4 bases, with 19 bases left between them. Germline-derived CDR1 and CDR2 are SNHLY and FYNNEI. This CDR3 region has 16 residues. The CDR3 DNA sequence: TGTGCCAGCAGTGTTGGGGGGGGCGCCGGAGGAGAGACCCAGTACTTC. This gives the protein CASSVGGGAGGETQYF.

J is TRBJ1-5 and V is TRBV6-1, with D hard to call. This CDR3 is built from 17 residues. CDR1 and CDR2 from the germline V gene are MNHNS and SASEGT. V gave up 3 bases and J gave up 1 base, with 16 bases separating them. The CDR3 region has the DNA TGTGCCAGCAGTGAGGGGTGGGAATCGGGAAGCAATCAGCCCCAGCATTTT. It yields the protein CASSEGWESGSNQPQHF.